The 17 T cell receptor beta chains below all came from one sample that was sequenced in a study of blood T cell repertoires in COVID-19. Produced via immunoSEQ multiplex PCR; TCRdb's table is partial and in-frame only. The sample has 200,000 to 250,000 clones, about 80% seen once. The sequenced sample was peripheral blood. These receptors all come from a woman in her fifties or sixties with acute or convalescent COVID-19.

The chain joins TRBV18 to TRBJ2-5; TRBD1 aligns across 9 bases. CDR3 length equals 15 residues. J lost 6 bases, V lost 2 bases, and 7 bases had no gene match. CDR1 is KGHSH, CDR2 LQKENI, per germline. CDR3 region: CASSPEQGARKTQYF. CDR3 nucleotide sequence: TGTGCCAGCTCACCAGAACAGGGGGCGCGGAAGACCCAGTACTTC.

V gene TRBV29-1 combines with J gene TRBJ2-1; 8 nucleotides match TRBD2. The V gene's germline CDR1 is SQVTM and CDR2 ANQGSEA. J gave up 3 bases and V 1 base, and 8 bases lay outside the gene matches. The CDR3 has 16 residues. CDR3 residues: CSVEVGGLAGYNEQFF. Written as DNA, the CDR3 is TGCAGCGTTGAAGTTGGGGGGCTAGCGGGCTACAATGAGCAGTTCTTC.

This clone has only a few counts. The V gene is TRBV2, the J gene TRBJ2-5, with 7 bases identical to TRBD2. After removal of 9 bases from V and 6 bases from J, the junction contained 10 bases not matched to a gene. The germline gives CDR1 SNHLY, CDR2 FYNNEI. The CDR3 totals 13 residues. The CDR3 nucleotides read TGTGCCAGTGGTAGTGTGGGGGGGAAGACCCAGTACTTC. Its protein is CASGSVGGKTQYF.

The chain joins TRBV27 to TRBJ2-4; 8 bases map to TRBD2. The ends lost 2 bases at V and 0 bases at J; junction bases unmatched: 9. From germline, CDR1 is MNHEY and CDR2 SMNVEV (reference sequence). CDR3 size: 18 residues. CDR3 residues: CASSLTGAGALAKNIQYF. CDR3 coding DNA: TGTGCCAGCAGTTTAACTGGAGCGGGGGCCTTAGCCAAAAACATTCAGTACTTC.

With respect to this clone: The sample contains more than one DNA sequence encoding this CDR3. The CDR3 here is CASSQEGQGGNYGYTF. CDR3 sequence (DNA): TGCGCCAGCAGCCAGGAAGGACAGGGGGGAAACTATGGCTACACCTTC. This chain joins TRBV4-1 and TRBJ1-2; TRBD1 aligns across 10 bases. The CDR3 consists of 16 residues. CDR1 and CDR2 (germline): MGHRA, YSYEKL. The junction had 6 bases not matched to a gene; V was cut back by 3 bases and J by 2 bases.

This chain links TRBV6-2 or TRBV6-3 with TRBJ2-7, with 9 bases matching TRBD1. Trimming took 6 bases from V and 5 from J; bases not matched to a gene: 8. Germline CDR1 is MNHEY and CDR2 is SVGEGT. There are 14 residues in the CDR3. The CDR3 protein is CASSSNRDRDEQYF. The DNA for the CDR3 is TGTGCCAGCAGCTCCAATCGGGACAGGGACGAGCAGTACTTC.

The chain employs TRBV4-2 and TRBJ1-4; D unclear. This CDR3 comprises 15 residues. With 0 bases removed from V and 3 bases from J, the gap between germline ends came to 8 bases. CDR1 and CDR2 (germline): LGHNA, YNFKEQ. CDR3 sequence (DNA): TGTGCCAGCAGCCAAGAAGCGGGTCCTAATGAAAAACTGTTTTTT. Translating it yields CASSQEAGPNEKLFF.

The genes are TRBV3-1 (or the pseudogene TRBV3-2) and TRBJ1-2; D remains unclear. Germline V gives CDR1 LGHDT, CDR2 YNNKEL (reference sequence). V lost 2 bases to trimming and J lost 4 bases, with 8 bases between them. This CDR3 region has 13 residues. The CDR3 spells CASSQSVAYGYTF. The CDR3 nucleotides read TGTGCCAGCAGCCAATCCGTAGCCTATGGCTACACCTTC.

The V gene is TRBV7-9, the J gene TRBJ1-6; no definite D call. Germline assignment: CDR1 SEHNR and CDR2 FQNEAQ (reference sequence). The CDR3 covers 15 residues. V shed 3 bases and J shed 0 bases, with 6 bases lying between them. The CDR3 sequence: CASSLESSYNSPLHF. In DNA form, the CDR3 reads TGTGCCAGCAGCTTGGAGAGCTCCTATAATTCACCCCTCCACTTT.

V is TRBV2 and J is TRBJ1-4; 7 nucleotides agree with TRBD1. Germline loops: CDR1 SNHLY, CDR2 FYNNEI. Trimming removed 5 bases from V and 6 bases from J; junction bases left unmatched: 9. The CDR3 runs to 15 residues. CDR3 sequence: CASSTTGQWDEKLFF. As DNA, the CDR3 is TGTGCCAGCAGTACTACGGGACAGTGGGATGAAAAACTGTTTTTT.

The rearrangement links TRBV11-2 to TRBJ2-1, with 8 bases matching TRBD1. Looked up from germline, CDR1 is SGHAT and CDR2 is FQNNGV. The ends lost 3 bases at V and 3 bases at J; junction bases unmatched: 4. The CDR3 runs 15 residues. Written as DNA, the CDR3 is TGTGCCAGCAGCTTCGACAGGGGAGGCTACAATGAGCAGTTCTTC. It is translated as CASSFDRGGYNEQFF.

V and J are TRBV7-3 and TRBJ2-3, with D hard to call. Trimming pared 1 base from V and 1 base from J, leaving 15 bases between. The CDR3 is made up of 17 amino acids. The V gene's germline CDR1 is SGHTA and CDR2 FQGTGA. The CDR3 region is CASSLSGPTIGTDTQYF. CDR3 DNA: TGTGCCAGCAGCTTAAGTGGCCCCACCATCGGCACAGATACGCAGTATTTT. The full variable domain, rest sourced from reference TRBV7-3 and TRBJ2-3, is GAGVSQTPSNKVTEKGKYVELRCDPISGHTALYWYRQSLGQGPEFLIYFQGTGAADDSGLPNDRFFAVRPEGSVSTLKIQRTERGDSAVYLCASSLSGPTIGTDTQYFGPGTRLTVL.

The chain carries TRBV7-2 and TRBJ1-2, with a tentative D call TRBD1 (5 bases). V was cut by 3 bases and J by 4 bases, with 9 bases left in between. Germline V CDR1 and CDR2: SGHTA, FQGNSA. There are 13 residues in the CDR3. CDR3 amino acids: CASSLGLVYGYTF. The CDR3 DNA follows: TGTGCCAGCAGCTTGGGGCTAGTCTATGGCTACACCTTC.

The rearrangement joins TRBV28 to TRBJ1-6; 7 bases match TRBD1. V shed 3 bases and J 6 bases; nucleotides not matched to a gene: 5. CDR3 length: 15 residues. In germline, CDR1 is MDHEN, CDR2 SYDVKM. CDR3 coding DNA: TGTGCCAGCAGTTTTTCCGGGACAGCTAATTCACCCCTCCACTTT. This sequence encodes CASSFSGTANSPLHF. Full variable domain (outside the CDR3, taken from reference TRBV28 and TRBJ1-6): DVKVTQSSRYLVKRTGEKVFLECVQDMDHENMFWYRQDPGLGLRLIYFSYDVKMKEKGDIPEGYSVSREKKERFSLILESASTNQTSMYLCASSFSGTANSPLHFGNGTRLTVT.

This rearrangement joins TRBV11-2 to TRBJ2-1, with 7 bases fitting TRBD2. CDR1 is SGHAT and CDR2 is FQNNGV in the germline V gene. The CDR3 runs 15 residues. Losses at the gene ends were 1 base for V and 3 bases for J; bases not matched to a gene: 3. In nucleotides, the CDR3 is TGTGCCAGCAGCTTAGGGGGGGGAAACTACAATGAGCAGTTCTTC. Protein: CASSLGGGNYNEQFF.

CDR3 sequence (DNA): TGTGCCAGCAGCTTAGAGTTTGGCCTGGCTGAAGCTTTCTTT. Translating it yields CASSLEFGLAEAFF. This chain connects TRBV11-2 to TRBJ1-1; D uncertain. Germline-derived CDR1 and CDR2 are SGHAT and FQNNGV. Trimming removed 0 bases from V and 6 bases from J, with 11 bases in between. The CDR3 sequence is 14 residues long.

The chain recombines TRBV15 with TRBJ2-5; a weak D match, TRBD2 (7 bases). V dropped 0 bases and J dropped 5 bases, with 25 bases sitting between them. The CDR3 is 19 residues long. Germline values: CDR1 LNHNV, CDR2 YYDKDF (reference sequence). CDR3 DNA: TGTGCCACCAGCAGAGAACTAGTCGGGGGGCACGATAAATGGGAGACCCAGTACTTC. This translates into CATSRELVGGHDKWETQYF.